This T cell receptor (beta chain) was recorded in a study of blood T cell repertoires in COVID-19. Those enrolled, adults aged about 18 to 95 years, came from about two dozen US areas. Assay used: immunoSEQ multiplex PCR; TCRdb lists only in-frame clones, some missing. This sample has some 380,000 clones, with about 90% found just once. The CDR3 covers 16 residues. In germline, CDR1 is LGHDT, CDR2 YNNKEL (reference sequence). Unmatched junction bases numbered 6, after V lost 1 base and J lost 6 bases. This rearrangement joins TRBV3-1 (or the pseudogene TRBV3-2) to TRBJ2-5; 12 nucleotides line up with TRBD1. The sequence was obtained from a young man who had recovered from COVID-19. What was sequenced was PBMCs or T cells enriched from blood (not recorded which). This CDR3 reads CASSQGFGTGGKTQYF. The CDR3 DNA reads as TGTGCCAGCAGCCAAGGGTTTGGGACAGGGGGCAAGACCCAGTACTTC.